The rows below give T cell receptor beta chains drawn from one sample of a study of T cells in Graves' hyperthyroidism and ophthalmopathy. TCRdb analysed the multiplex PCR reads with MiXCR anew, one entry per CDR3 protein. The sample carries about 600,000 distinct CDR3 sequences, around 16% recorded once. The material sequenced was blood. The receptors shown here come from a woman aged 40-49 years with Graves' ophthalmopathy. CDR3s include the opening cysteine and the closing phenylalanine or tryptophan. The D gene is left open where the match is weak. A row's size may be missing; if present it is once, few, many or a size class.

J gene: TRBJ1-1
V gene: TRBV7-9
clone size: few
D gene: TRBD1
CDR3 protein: CASSLSGQGRDTEAFF
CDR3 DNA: TGTGCCAGCAGCTTATCGGGACAGGGGAGGGACACTGAAGCTTTCTTT

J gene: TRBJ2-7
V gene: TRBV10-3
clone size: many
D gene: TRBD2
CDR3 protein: CAISGPTSGRPYEQYF
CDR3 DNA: TGTGCCATCAGTGGCCCCACTAGCGGGAGACCCTACGAGCAGTACTTC

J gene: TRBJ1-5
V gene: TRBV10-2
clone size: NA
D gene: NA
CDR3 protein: CASAPGVGGARGNQPQHF
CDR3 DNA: TGCGCCAGCGCTCCCGGGGTGGGGGGGGCGCGGGGCAATCAGCCCCAGCATTTT

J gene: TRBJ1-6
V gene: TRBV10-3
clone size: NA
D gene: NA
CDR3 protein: CAISEREPSPLHF
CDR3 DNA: TGTGCCATCAGTGAGAGGGAACCTTCACCCCTCCACTTT

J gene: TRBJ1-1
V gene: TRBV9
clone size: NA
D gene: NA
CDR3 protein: CASSGLPDFAGTEAFF
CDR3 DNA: TGTGCCAGCAGCGGGCTTCCGGACTTTGCGGGCACTGAAGCTTTCTTT

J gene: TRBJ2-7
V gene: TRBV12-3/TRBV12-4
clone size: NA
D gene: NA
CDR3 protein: CASSSRSGAHEQYF
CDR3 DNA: TGTGCCAGCAGTTCACGCTCGGGGGCGCACGAGCAGTACTTC

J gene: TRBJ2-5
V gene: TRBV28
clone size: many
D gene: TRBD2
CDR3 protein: CASSTGLAGGKTQYF
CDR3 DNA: TGTGCCAGCAGTACGGGACTAGCGGGAGGAAAGACCCAGTACTTC

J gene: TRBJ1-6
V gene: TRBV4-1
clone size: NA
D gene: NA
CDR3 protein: CASSQEGLNSPLHF
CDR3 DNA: TGCGCCAGCAGCCAAGAGGGTTTAAATTCACCCCTCCACTTT

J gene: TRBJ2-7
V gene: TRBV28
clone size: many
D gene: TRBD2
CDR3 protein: CASSLMTSGRYEQYF
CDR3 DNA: TGTGCCAGCAGCCTAATGACTAGCGGGAGATACGAGCAGTACTTC

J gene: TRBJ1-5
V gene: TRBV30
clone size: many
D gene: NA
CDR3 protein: CAWSLQGTQPQHF
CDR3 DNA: TGTGCCTGGAGTCTGCAGGGAACTCAGCCCCAGCATTTT

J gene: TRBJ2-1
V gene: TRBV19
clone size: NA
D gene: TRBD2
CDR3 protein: CASSPQLAGGKWNEQFF
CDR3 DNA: TGTGCCAGTAGTCCTCAACTAGCGGGAGGTAAATGGAATGAGCAGTTCTTC

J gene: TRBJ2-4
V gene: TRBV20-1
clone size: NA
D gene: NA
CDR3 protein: CSARDLPGQKNIQYF
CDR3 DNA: TGCAGTGCTAGAGATCTCCCGGGACAAAAAAACATTCAGTACTTC

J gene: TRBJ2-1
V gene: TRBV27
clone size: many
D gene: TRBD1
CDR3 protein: CASSSVMPGQGEHEQFF
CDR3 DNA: TGTGCCAGCAGTTCCGTCATGCCGGGACAGGGGGAACATGAGCAGTTCTTC

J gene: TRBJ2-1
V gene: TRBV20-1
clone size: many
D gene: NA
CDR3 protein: CSARVGPGNYNEQFF
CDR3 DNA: TGCAGTGCTAGAGTGGGGCCAGGGAACTACAATGAGCAGTTCTTC

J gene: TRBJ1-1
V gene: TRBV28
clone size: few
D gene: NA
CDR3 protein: CASSSGQQYTGAFF
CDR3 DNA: TGTGCCAGCAGTTCGGGCCAGCAATACACTGGAGCTTTCTTT

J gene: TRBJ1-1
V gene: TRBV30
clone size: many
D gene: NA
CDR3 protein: CAWSVGGMGRNTEAFF
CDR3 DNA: TGTGCCTGGAGTGTCGGGGGGATGGGTCGGAACACTGAAGCTTTCTTT

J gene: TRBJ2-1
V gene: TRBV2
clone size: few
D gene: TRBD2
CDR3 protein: CANNRQGSSGTPYNEQFF
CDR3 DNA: TGTGCCAACAACAGACAGGGTTCTAGCGGGACTCCCTACAATGAGCAGTTCTTC

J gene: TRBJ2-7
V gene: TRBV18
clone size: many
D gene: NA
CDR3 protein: CASSPNREVEQYF
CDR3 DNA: TGTGCCAGCTCACCAAACAGGGAAGTCGAGCAGTACTTC

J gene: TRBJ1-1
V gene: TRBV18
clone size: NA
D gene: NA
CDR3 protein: CASSPRGTSSTEAFF
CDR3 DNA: TGTGCCAGCTCACCACGGGGGACATCGAGCACTGAAGCTTTCTTT

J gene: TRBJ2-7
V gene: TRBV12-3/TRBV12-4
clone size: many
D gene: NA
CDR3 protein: CASSLWGASEQYF
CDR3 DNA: TGTGCCAGCAGTTTATGGGGGGCCAGTGAGCAGTACTTC

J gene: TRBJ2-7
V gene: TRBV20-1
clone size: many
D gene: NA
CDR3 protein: CSATTRPTGYEQYF
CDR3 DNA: TGCAGTGCAACCACCCGACCGACAGGCTACGAGCAGTACTTC

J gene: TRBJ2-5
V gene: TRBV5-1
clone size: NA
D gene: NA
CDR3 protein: CASSLVLETQYF
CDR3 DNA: TGTGCCAGCAGCTTGGTTCTGGAGACCCAGTACTTC

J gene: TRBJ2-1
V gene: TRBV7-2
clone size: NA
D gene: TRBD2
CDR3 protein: CASSLSGTIYNEQFF
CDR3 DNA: TGTGCCAGCAGCTTAAGTGGGACTATCTACAATGAGCAGTTCTTC

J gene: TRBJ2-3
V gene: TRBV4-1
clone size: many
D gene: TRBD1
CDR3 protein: CASRRQGTSTDTQYF
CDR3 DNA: TGCGCCAGCAGGCGACAGGGTACTAGCACAGATACGCAGTATTTT

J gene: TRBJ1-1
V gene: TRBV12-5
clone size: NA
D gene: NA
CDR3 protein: CASGLVQGRNTEAFF
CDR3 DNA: TGTGCTAGTGGTTTGGTTCAGGGTAGGAACACTGAAGCTTTCTTT

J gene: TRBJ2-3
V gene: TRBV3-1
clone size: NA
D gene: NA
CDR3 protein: CASSQGYGSYEDTQYF
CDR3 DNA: TGTGCCAGCAGCCAAGGATACGGGAGTTATGAAGATACGCAGTATTTT

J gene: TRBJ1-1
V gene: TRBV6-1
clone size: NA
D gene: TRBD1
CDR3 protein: CASSEKGAANTEAFF
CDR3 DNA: TGTGCCAGCAGTGAAAAGGGGGCAGCGAACACTGAAGCTTTCTTT

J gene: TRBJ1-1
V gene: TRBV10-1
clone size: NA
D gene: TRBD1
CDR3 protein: CASREKTGVVTEAFF
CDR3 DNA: TGCGCCAGCAGGGAAAAAACAGGGGTTGTTACTGAAGCTTTCTTT

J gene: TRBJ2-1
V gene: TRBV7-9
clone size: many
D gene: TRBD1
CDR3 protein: CASSPSAGGFLNEQFF
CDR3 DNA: TGTGCCAGCAGCCCCTCGGCAGGGGGCTTTTTGAATGAGCAGTTCTTC

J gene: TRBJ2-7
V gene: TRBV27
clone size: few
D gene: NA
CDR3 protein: CASSRKQEYEQYF
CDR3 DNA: TGTGCCAGCAGCCGTAAACAGGAGTACGAGCAGTACTTC

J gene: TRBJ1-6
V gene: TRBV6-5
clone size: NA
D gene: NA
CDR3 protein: CASSYRSQGGSSPLHF
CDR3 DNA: TGTGCCAGCAGTTACCGCAGCCAAGGAGGGAGTTCACCCCTCCACTTT

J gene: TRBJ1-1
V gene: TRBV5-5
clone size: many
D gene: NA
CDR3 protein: CASSLAGAVTSMNTEAFF
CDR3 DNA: TGTGCCAGCAGCTTGGCCGGGGCAGTGACTTCCATGAACACTGAAGCTTTCTTT